This T cell receptor beta chain was sequenced during a study of T-cell memory formation after mild COVID-19. Whole-study results and caveats: Some responding clones appeared in pre-infection memory, suggesting cross-reactive memory joined. A second wave expanding day 15 to 37 was CD4+-biased; contracting clones were balanced. CM and EM subsets held most contracting CD4+ clones; EMRA held CD8+ ones.

The CDR3 extends over 13 amino acids. Trimming left V 7 bases short and J 10 bases short, with 17 bases between. This clonotype was counted many times. Its antigen is unknown. MiXCR, run by TCRdb on the 5' RACE reads, gives a single entry per CDR3 protein. The sample consists of about 110,000 distinct CDR3 sequences, about 17% of them appearing once. The rearrangement joins TRBV12-3 or TRBV12-4 to TRBJ2-1, with D perhaps being TRBD1 or TRBD2 (5 bases each). The sample consisted of PBMCs or a T cell subset sorted from them (not recorded which). This TCR derives from an adult woman who had mild COVID-19 (a few samples of this study predate the infection). Cell type and time point are not known. The CDR3 DNA is TGTGCCAGCATCCTCTACAGGACTCAGGAGCAGTTCTTC. Amino acid sequence: CASILYRTQEQFF.